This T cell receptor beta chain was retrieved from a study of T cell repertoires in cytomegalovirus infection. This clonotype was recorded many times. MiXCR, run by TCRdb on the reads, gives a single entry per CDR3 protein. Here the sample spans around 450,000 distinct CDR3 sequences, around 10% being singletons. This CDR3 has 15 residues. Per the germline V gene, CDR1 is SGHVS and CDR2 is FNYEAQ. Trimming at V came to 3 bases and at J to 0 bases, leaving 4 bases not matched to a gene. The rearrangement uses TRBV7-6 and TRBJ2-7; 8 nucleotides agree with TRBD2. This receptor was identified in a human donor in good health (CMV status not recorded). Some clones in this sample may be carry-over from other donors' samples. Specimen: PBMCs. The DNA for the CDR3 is TGTGCCAGCAGCTTTGGGAGCGGGAGCTCCTACGAGCAGTACTTC. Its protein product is CASSFGSGSSYEQYF.